This T cell receptor (beta chain) is from a study of blood T cell repertoires in COVID-19. Sequencing was performed with immunoSEQ multiplex PCR; in TCRdb, only in-frame clones are kept and a portion is missing. Of 45,000 to 55,000 clones listed, around 87% are singletons. Trimming cost V 2 bases and J 4 bases; bases outside gene matches: 4. This CDR3 comprises 16 residues. Germline lookup yields CDR1 KGHDR and CDR2 SFDVKD. The material sequenced was peripheral blood. The chain carries TRBV24-1 and TRBJ2-1, with 10 bases lining up with TRBD2. The receptor was isolated from a man in his fifties or sixties with active COVID-19. The chain's CDR3 is CATSDSIAGGYNEQFF. In nucleotides, the CDR3 is TGTGCCACCAGTGATTCCATAGCGGGGGGATACAATGAGCAGTTCTTC.